The entry below describes one TCR beta chain. Its antigen is currently unknown. CDR3 length: 12 amino acids. In germline, CDR1 is KGHSH, CDR2 LQKENI. The junction had 2 bases not matched to a gene; V was cut back by 3 bases and J by 9 bases. Single viable CD3+CD4+CD8-CD45RO+ cells were sorted as the memory CD4+ T cells. These data belong to a study of memory CD4+ T cells and cytomegalovirus serostatus. Study-wide points: Median bootstrapped AUC for CMV status was around 0.96 originally, just under 0.93 US-trained. Of 150 to 200 reported CMV TCRbeta sequences, just over 65 were found in memory CD4+ repertoires.

The table came from immunoSEQ multiplex PCR; TCRdb's copy has only in-frame clones and leaves some out. The top ten hold approximately 1% of the sample, which has 55,000 to 65,000 clones, about three quarters seen once. The specimen was memory CD4+ T cells from blood. The gene calls are TRBV18 and TRBJ2-1, with 7 bases that match TRBD1. The TCR was taken from an adult in good health and CMV-seronegative. CDR3 sequence: CASSPTGTEQFF. In DNA, the CDR3 is TGTGCCAGCTCACCGACAGGGACTGAGCAGTTCTTC.